This is a list of T cell receptor beta chains from one sample in a study of blood T cell repertoires in COVID-19. Using immunoSEQ multiplex PCR, the repertoire was profiled, and TCRdb retains in-frame clones only, with some absent. The sample contains approximately 82,000 clones, more than 70% of which appear only once. The sequencing input was peripheral blood. These receptors all stem from a woman aged 60-75 years with acute or convalescent COVID-19. Both conserved end residues are part of each CDR3. Fields, in order: clone size, CDR3 length, D gene, V gene, J gene, CDR3 protein, CDR3 DNA. D genes are given only for firm matches. Size is stated for part of the rows, as once, few or many counts, or as a class when the clone is expanded.

-	15	-	TRBV6-5	TRBJ2-1	CASSLEGSSYNEQFF	TGTGCCAGCAGTTTGGAGGGGAGCTCCTACAATGAGCAGTTCTTC
-	15	TRBD2	TRBV5-1	TRBJ2-5	CASSLLASGKETQYF	TGCGCCAGCAGCTTGCTTGCTAGCGGGAAAGAGACCCAGTACTTC
few	17	TRBD2	TRBV5-4	TRBJ2-2	CASSLAGDGGRAGELFF	TGTGCCAGCAGCTTGGCCGGGGACGGGGGGAGGGCCGGGGAGCTGTTTTTT
-	16	TRBD2	TRBV5-1	TRBJ2-2	CASSLVLAGGLGELFF	TGCGCCAGCAGCTTGGTTCTAGCGGGGGGCCTTGGGGAGCTGTTTTTT
few	15	-	TRBV7-7	TRBJ2-2	CASSFTTANTGELFF	TGTGCTAGCAGCTTTACCACTGCGAACACCGGGGAGCTGTTTTTT
-	19	TRBD1	TRBV4-1	TRBJ1-5	CASSQAAGQGTSSNQPQHF	TGCGCCAGCAGCCAAGCCGCAGGACAGGGGACCTCAAGCAATCAGCCCCAGCATTTT
-	16	-	TRBV7-2	TRBJ2-1	CASSYSGNSGANEQFF	TGTGCCAGCAGCTATAGTGGCAATTCTGGGGCCAATGAGCAGTTCTTC
-	15	-	TRBV27	TRBJ2-7	CASGGKSPSSYEQYF	TGTGCCAGCGGAGGGAAATCCCCTAGCTCCTACGAGCAGTACTTC
-	14	-	TRBV19	TRBJ2-1	CASSIISGPNEQFF	TGTGCCAGTAGTATTATTAGCGGACCGAATGAGCAGTTCTTC
-	15	-	TRBV27	TRBJ1-3	CASSPTRTVRNTIYF	TGTGCCAGCAGTCCTACTAGGACAGTAAGAAACACCATATATTTT
-	14	-	TRBV21-1	TRBJ2-1	CASSKWGRGSEQFF	-
-	11	-	TRBV29-1	TRBJ2-3	CSVGHTDTQYF	TGCAGCGTTGGGCACACAGATACGCAGTATTTT
-	17	TRBD1	TRBV4-2	TRBJ1-2	CASSQDDPDRADYGYTF	TGTGCCAGCAGCCAAGATGACCCGGACAGGGCGGACTATGGCTACACCTTC
-	17	TRBD2	TRBV7-2	TRBJ2-3	CASSVSLAGGSTDTQYF	TGTGCCAGCAGCGTTAGCCTAGCGGGGGGAAGCACAGATACGCAGTATTTT
-	13	-	TRBV2	TRBJ2-7	CASSLGGFREQYF	TGTGCCAGCAGCCTCGGGGGATTTCGCGAGCAGTACTTC
-	15	TRBD1	TRBV5-1	TRBJ2-2	CASSPDRGGTGELFF	TGCGCCAGCAGCCCTGACAGGGGAGGCACCGGGGAGCTGTTTTTT
-	16	-	TRBV11-1	TRBJ2-3	CASSLLDRSSTDTQYF	TGTGCCAGCAGCTTATTAGACAGGTCTAGCACAGATACGCAGTATTTT
few	13	TRBD1	TRBV30	TRBJ1-4	CAWSGTGLGKLFF	TGTGCCTGGAGTGGGACAGGGTTGGGAAAACTGTTTTTT
-	16	TRBD1	TRBV19	TRBJ1-5	CASSPGQGLPHQPQHF	TGTGCCAGTAGTCCGGGACAGGGTCTTCCCCATCAGCCCCAGCATTTT
-	15	TRBD1	TRBV2	TRBJ1-6	CASTRDRANNSPLHF	TGTGCCAGCACCCGGGACAGGGCCAATAATTCACCCCTCCACTTT
-	14	-	TRBV19	TRBJ2-1	CASSIIWRDNEQFF	TGTGCCAGTAGTATAATTTGGCGGGACAATGAGCAGTTCTTC
-	14	-	TRBV29-1	TRBJ2-2	CSVEGVQDTGELFF	TGCAGCGTTGAAGGGGTGCAGGACACCGGGGAGCTGTTTTTT
-	13	-	TRBV29-1	TRBJ1-1	CSVERQANTEAFF	TGCAGCGTTGAACGGCAGGCTAACACTGAAGCTTTCTTT
-	18	-	TRBV5-6	TRBJ2-3	CASSLAGHPGVGTDTQYF	TGTGCCAGCAGCTTGGCAGGGCACCCGGGAGTGGGCACAGATACGCAGTATTTT
-	14	TRBD1	TRBV29-1	TRBJ1-2	CSVGTQGAGYGYTF	TGCAGCGTGGGTACACAGGGGGCGGGCTATGGCTACACCTTC
-	16	-	TRBV24-1	TRBJ2-2	CATSDLQTGNTGELFF	TGTGCCACCAGTGACCTCCAGACTGGGAACACCGGGGAGCTGTTTTTT
-	14	-	TRBV29-1	TRBJ1-4	CSVGETGSREKLFF	TGCAGCGTTGGCGAGACAGGTTCGAGGGAAAAACTGTTTTTT
-	15	-	TRBV6-5	TRBJ1-1	CASSLTAGLKTEAFF	TGTGCCAGCAGTCTGACAGCCGGTCTGAAGACTGAAGCTTTCTTT
-	15	TRBD1	TRBV27	TRBJ1-1	CASSLKTGIERKAFF	TGTGCCAGCAGTTTAAAGACAGGGATTGAAAGGAAGGCTTTCTTT
-	16	-	TRBV11-3	TRBJ1-1	CASSLVTGSVSTEAFF	TGTGCCAGCAGCTTAGTCACAGGGAGTGTAAGCACTGAAGCTTTCTTT
-	15	-	TRBV6-5	TRBJ1-6	CASRRESSYNSPLHF	TGTGCCAGCAGGAGGGAAAGCTCCTATAATTCACCCCTCCACTTT
once	17	-	TRBV19	TRBJ1-1	CASSIPWQGRMGTEAFF	TGTGCCAGTAGTATACCGTGGCAGGGAAGGATGGGAACTGAAGCTTTCTTT
-	13	-	TRBV28	TRBJ1-2	CASSSTVPGGYTF	TGTGCCAGCAGCTCGACAGTACCTGGGGGCTACACCTTC
once	17	TRBD2	TRBV19	TRBJ2-2	CASIHPRLAGGGGELFF	TGTGCCAGTATCCATCCCCGACTAGCGGGGGGGGGCGGGGAGCTGTTTTTT
-	14	TRBD2	TRBV6-2/TRBV6-3	TRBJ2-5	CASSSASGAVTQYF	TGTGCCAGCAGTTCAGCTAGCGGGGCGGTGACCCAGTACTTC
-	15	-	TRBV6-1	TRBJ2-2	CASSEPGMNTGELFF	TGTGCCAGCAGTGAACCAGGGATGAACACCGGGGAGCTGTTTTTT
-	14	TRBD1	TRBV6-2/TRBV6-3	TRBJ2-2	CASSYGQVTGELFF	TGTGCCAGCAGTTATGGACAGGTCACCGGGGAGCTGTTTTTT
-	14	-	TRBV9	TRBJ2-7	CASSVEGTTYEQYF	TGTGCCAGCAGCGTAGAAGGGACAACCTACGAGCAGTACTTC
-	14	-	TRBV7-2	TRBJ1-1	CASSPGGMGTEAFF	TGTGCCAGCAGTCCCGGGGGTATGGGCACTGAAGCTTTCTTT
once	14	TRBD1	TRBV6-5	TRBJ2-2	CASRGQGGTGELFF	TGTGCCAGCAGAGGACAGGGAGGCACCGGGGAGCTGTTTTTT
few	17	TRBD1	TRBV7-9	TRBJ1-6	CASSSRDSFLYNSPLHF	TGTGCCAGCAGCTCACGGGACAGTTTTTTATATAATTCACCCCTCCACTTT
-	14	TRBD2	TRBV7-7	TRBJ2-3	CASSAGLRTDTQYF	TGTGCTAGCAGCGCGGGACTACGCACAGATACGCAGTATTTT
-	17	TRBD2	TRBV10-3	TRBJ2-2	CAISEIGREGFTGELFF	TGTGCCATCAGTGAGATCGGGCGGGAGGGCTTCACCGGGGAGCTGTTTTTT
-	15	-	TRBV7-9	TRBJ2-3	CASPPGGLGTDTQYF	TGTGCCAGCCCTCCCGGGGGGCTGGGCACAGATACGCAGTATTTT
once	17	TRBD1	TRBV5-4	TRBJ1-2	CASSAGDRALANYGYTF	TGTGCCAGCAGCGCAGGGGACAGGGCCCTAGCTAACTATGGCTACACCTTC
-	16	-	TRBV9	TRBJ2-3	CASSPRAFRGTDTQYF	TGTGCCAGCAGCCCCAGGGCTTTTCGGGGCACAGATACGCAGTATTTT
few	15	TRBD2	TRBV30	TRBJ2-7	CAWSVGTSGLREQYF	TGTGCCTGGAGTGTTGGGACTAGCGGCCTTCGCGAGCAGTACTTC
once	15	TRBD1	TRBV27	TRBJ1-3	CASSPTGYSGNTIYF	TGTGCCAGCAGCCCGACAGGGTACTCTGGAAACACCATATATTTT
-	14	-	TRBV6-5	TRBJ1-5	CASSQGAVTQPQHF	TGTGCCAGCAGCCAAGGGGCAGTAACTCAGCCCCAGCATTTT
-	13	-	TRBV19	TRBJ2-1	CASSPTIYNEQFF	TGTGCCAGTAGTCCAACAATCTACAATGAGCAGTTCTTC
-	14	-	TRBV19	TRBJ2-7	CASSNAGGPGNQYF	TGTGCCAGTAGTAACGCTGGGGGCCCCGGGAATCAGTACTTC
once	12	TRBD1	TRBV18	TRBJ2-7	CATGQGPYEQYF	TGTGCCACCGGACAGGGCCCCTACGAGCAGTACTTC
-	13	-	TRBV7-9	TRBJ1-4	CASSRDSNEKLFF	TGTGCCAGCAGTCGAGACAGTAATGAAAAACTGTTTTTT
-	15	TRBD1	TRBV30	TRBJ1-5	CAWSPGQGPNQPQHF	TGTGCCTGGAGTCCTGGACAGGGCCCCAATCAGCCCCAGCATTTT